The 9 T cell receptor beta chains in this list originate from one sample, sequenced in a study of blood T cell repertoires in COVID-19. The data were produced by immunoSEQ multiplex PCR, yet TCRdb's version contains in-frame clones alone and is incomplete. The sample lists a few hundred thousand clones; approximately 91% were seen once. The sequenced sample was PBMCs or T cells enriched from blood (not recorded which). The receptors stem from a woman in her 30s who had been exposed to COVID-19.

The CDR3 protein is CSVGLLGTGHSYEQYF. The CDR3 DNA reads TGCAGCGTCGGATTATTGGGGACAGGGCACTCCTACGAGCAGTACTTC. This sequence joins TRBV29-1 and TRBJ2-7; 9 nucleotides match TRBD1. J gave up 0 bases and V 6 bases, and 12 bases lay outside the gene matches. The CDR3 sequence is 16 residues long. Germline CDR1 is SQVTM and CDR2 is ANQGSEA.

V is TRBV5-1 and J is TRBJ2-3; D uncertain. Germline values: CDR1 SGHRS, CDR2 YFSETQ. The CDR3 is 16 amino acids. Between the trimmed V and J ends, which lost 2 bases and 1 base, there was a span of 14 bases. The CDR3 sequence is CASSLQPGPGTDTQYF. The CDR3 DNA sequence: TGCGCCAGCAGCTTACAACCGGGTCCCGGCACAGATACGCAGTATTTT.

The chain combines TRBV19 with TRBJ2-3; the match to TRBD2 covers 10 bases. The germline V gene has CDR1 LNHDA and CDR2 SQIVND (reference sequence). The CDR3 has 16 residues. Trimming took 4 bases from V and 4 from J; bases not matched to a gene: 8. CDR3 coding DNA: TGTGCCAGTAGTACGTCTAGCGGGAGCGTCCCAGATACGCAGTATTTT. This encodes CASSTSSGSVPDTQYF. The whole variable domain, filled in from reference TRBV19 and TRBJ2-3, reads DGGITQSPKYLFRKEGQNVTLSCEQNLNHDAMYWYRQDPGQGLRLIYYSQIVNDFQKGDIAEGYSVSREKKESFPLTVTSAQKNPTAFYLCASSTSSGSVPDTQYFGPGTRLTVL.

This CDR3 is CASSMQRVTEAFF. CDR3 coding DNA: TGTGCCAGTAGTATGCAACGGGTAACTGAAGCTTTCTTT. The chain recombines TRBV19 with TRBJ1-1, with D unresolved. Germline V CDR1 and CDR2: LNHDA, SQIVND (reference sequence). The CDR3 runs 13 residues. Trimming removed 3 bases from V and 5 bases from J, with 10 bases in between.

A few counts support this clone. V gene TRBV11-2 combines with J gene TRBJ2-7; 12 positions agree with TRBD2. Germline V CDR1 and CDR2: SGHAT, FQNNGV. This CDR3 region has 18 residues. Trimming cost V 5 bases and J 4 bases; bases outside gene matches: 15. The CDR3 coding sequence is TGTGCCAGCAGCCCAGTATCCCTAGCGGGAGGGAACCTTTACGAGCAGTACTTC. It codes for CASSPVSLAGGNLYEQYF.

The genes are TRBV10-3 and TRBJ2-2; tentatively, D is TRBD1 (6 bases). Germline-derived CDR1 and CDR2 are ENHRY and SYGVKD. This CDR3 has 14 residues. Trimming stripped 10 bases from V and 3 bases from J, with 15 bases between. The CDR3 DNA follows: TGTGCCACGCAGCGACAGGTTTACACCGGGGAGCTGTTTTTT. The encoded protein is CATQRQVYTGELFF.

The chain carries TRBV12-3 or TRBV12-4 and TRBJ1-6; D perhaps matches TRBD1 (5 bases). CDR3 length: 13 residues. Trimming stripped 4 bases from V and 8 bases from J, with 9 bases between. CDR3 protein: CASSWAGDSPLHF. CDR3 in DNA: TGTGCCAGCAGTTGGGCGGGGGATTCACCCCTCCACTTT.

The chain links TRBV7-2 to TRBJ2-3, with D possibly TRBD1 on 5 matching bases. Germline V gene data show CDR1 as SGHTA and CDR2 as FQGNSA. The V gene lost 1 base and the J gene lost 2 bases, with 10 bases spanning the gap. The CDR3 totals 15 residues. CDR3 amino acids: CASSLGGSTTDTQYF. The CDR3 DNA sequence: TGTGCCAGCAGCTTAGGGGGCTCCACCACAGATACGCAGTATTTT. The variable domain in full, completed from reference TRBV7-2 and TRBJ2-3, reads GAGVSQSPSNKVTEKGKDVELRCDPISGHTALYWYRQSLGQGLEFLIYFQGNSAPDKSGLPSDRFSAERTGGSVSTLTIQRTQQEDSAVYLCASSLGGSTTDTQYFGPGTRLTVL.

Here the CDR3 DNA reads TGTGCCAGCAGCCAAGATCCAACTAGCGGGATGTACAATGAGCAGTTCTTC. This sequence encodes CASSQDPTSGMYNEQFF. The chain couples TRBV3-1 (or the pseudogene TRBV3-2) to TRBJ2-1; 10 nucleotides match TRBD2. Germline V gene sequence: CDR1 LGHDT, CDR2 YNNKEL (reference sequence). The CDR3 length is 17 residues. The V and J ends lost 0 bases and 4 bases, in that order; junction bases with no gene match: 6.